This TCR beta chain was profiled in a study of siplizumab effects on memory and regulatory T cells. Study conclusions and caveats: Poor capture below about 10^-5 frequency left most alloreactive clones unmapped to unstimulated subsets.

Sequenced by immunoSEQ multiplex PCR; TCRdb stores in-frame clones only, minus some. Here the sample spans about 100,000 clones, approximately 91% being singletons. A word on this clone: The target antigen is unknown.

The receptor's source is a human donor in good health. The source material was non-Treg CD4+ T cells sorted from blood.

The CDR3: CASSFQGMNTEAFF. Written as DNA, the CDR3 is TGTGCCAGCAGCTTCCAGGGAATGAACACTGAAGCTTTCTTT. V and J are TRBV7-2 and TRBJ1-1; maybe TRBD1 (5 bases). Germline V gene sequence: CDR1 SGHTA, CDR2 FQGNSA. The CDR3 consists of 14 residues. V lost 3 bases, J lost 0 bases, and 8 bases lay in between.